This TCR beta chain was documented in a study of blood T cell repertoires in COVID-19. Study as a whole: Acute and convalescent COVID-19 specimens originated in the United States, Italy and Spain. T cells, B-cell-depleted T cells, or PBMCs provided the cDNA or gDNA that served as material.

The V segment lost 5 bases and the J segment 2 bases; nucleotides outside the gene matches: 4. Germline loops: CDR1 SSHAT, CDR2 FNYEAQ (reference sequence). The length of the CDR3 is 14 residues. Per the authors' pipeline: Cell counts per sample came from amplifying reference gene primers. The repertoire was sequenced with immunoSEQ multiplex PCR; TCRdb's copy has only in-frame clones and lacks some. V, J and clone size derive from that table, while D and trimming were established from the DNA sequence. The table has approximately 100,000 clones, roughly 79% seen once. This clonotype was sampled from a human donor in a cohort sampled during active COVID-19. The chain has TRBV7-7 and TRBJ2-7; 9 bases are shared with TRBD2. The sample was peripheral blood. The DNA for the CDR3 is TGTGCCAGCAGCGCCGTAGCGGGGGCCTACGAGCAGTACTTC. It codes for CASSAVAGAYEQYF.